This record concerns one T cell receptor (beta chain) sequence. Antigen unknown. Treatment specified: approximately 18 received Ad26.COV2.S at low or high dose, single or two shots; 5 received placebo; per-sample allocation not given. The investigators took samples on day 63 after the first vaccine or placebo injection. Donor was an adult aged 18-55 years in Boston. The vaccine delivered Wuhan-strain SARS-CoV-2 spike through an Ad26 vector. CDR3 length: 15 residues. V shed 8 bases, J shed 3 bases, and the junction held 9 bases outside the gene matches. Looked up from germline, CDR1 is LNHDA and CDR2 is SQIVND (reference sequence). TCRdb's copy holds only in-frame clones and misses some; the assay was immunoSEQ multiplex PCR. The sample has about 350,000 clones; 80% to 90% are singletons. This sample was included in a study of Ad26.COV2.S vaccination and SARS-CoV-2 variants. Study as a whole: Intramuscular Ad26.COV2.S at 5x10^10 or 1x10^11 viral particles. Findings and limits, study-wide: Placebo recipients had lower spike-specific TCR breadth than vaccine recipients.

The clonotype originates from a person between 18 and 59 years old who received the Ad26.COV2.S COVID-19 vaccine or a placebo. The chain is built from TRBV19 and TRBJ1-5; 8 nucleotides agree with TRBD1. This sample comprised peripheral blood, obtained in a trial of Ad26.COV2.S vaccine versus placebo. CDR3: CASEYGQGLNQPQHF. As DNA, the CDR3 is TGTGCCAGTGAGTATGGACAGGGCCTCAATCAGCCCCAGCATTTT. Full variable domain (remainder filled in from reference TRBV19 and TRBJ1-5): DGGITQSPKYLFRKEGQNVTLSCEQNLNHDAMYWYRQDPGQGLRLIYYSQIVNDFQKGDIAEGYSVSREKKESFPLTVTSAQKNPTAFYLCASEYGQGLNQPQHFGDGTRLSIL.